These T cell receptor beta chains were read from a single sample in a study of blood T cell repertoires in COVID-19. Sequencing was performed with immunoSEQ multiplex PCR; in TCRdb, only in-frame clones are kept and a portion is missing. The sample contains 350,000 to 550,000 clones, around 87% of which appear only once. The sequenced sample was PBMCs or T cells enriched from blood (not recorded which). Receptors were obtained from a man aged 30 to 45 who had recovered from COVID-19. CDR3s include the opening cysteine and the closing phenylalanine or tryptophan. The order of the fields is CDR3 DNA, CDR3 protein, V gene, D gene, clone size, J gene. A D gene is named only where the DNA matches it firmly. Size is stated for part of the rows, as once, few or many counts, or as a class when the clone is expanded.

TGTGCCAGCAGGCCTAAACTGGGAGGAACTGAAGCTTTCTTT,CASRPKLGGTEAFF,TRBV3-1/TRBV3-2,NA,NA,TRBJ1-1
TGTGCCAGCAGCCCTGTGGGGGGTAATACCTACGAGCAGTACTTC,CASSPVGGNTYEQYF,TRBV28,NA,NA,TRBJ2-7
TGTGCCAGCAGCCTTCGGACAGGGGGCAGGGAGACCCAGTACTTC,CASSLRTGGRETQYF,TRBV7-2,TRBD1,few,TRBJ2-5
TGTGCCAGCTCAGGGGCGGGAGCTGCCGAGCAGTACTTC,CASSGAGAAEQYF,TRBV7-8,NA,few,TRBJ2-7
TGTGCCACGAACCTAGCCGGGGAAAAACTGTTTTTT,CATNLAGEKLFF,TRBV24-1,NA,once,TRBJ1-4
TGTGCCAGCAGTTTCACTAGCGGGAGCTCCTACAATGAGCAGTTCTTC,CASSFTSGSSYNEQFF,TRBV11-2,TRBD2,NA,TRBJ2-1
TGTGCCAGCAGTAAAGCGGGAGCGGACAATGAGCAGTTCTTC,CASSKAGADNEQFF,TRBV25-1,TRBD2,NA,TRBJ2-1
TGTGCCAGCAGTTACCGTGAAAAACTGTTTTTT,CASSYREKLFF,TRBV6-5,NA,NA,TRBJ1-4
TGTGCCAGCAGCTTAGAATTTAGGAGTCACTCCTACAATGAGCAGTTCTTC,CASSLEFRSHSYNEQFF,TRBV11-3,NA,NA,TRBJ2-1
TGTGCCAGCAGCTTAGTTAGCCTAGCCGGCACAGATACGCAGTATTTT,CASSLVSLAGTDTQYF,TRBV7-2,NA,NA,TRBJ2-3
TGTGCCACCAGTGACCCTCGGACAGGGCACACCGGGGAGCTGTTTTTT,CATSDPRTGHTGELFF,TRBV24-1,TRBD1,NA,TRBJ2-2
TGTGCCACCAGTGATCGGACAGGATCTTATAGCAATCAGCCCCAGCATTTT,CATSDRTGSYSNQPQHF,TRBV24-1,TRBD1,NA,TRBJ1-5
TGTGCCAGTAGTATTAATCAGGGGGCTCGTCAGCCCCAGCATTTT,CASSINQGARQPQHF,TRBV19,TRBD1,NA,TRBJ1-5